A selection of T cell receptor beta chains follows, all from one sample in a study of radiation and T cells in renal cell carcinoma. Here immunoSEQ multiplex PCR was the method, and the copy in TCRdb shows in-frame clones only, minus some. In the table there are approximately 92,000 clones, 70% to 90% of which are singletons. The material sequenced was blood, taken from a patient whose treatment included radiotherapy and nephrectomy. The receptors here all came from a man aged 50 to 59 with renal cell carcinoma. CDR3s include the opening cysteine and the closing phenylalanine or tryptophan. Each record gives: CDR3 DNA, CDR3 protein, clone size, V gene, J gene, D gene. The D gene is left open where the match is weak. The size of a clone is reported for some rows only, either as once, few or many, or as a class for expanded clones.

cdr3_nt: TGTGCCAGCAGCTTAGTAGGGTCCGAGACCCAGTACTTC
cdr3_aa: CASSLVGSETQYF
clone_size: -
v_call: TRBV7-2
j_call: TRBJ2-5
d_call: -

cdr3_nt: TGTGCCAGCAGCTTGATTGAGCGGGAGGTCCAGTACTTC
cdr3_aa: CASSLIEREVQYF
clone_size: -
v_call: TRBV11-2
j_call: TRBJ2-7
d_call: TRBD2

cdr3_nt: TGTGCCTGGGAGGGGACAGGGGGTTCACCCCTCCACTTT
cdr3_aa: CAWEGTGGSPLHF
clone_size: -
v_call: TRBV30
j_call: TRBJ1-6
d_call: TRBD1

cdr3_nt: TGTGCCAGCAGCTCCCGGACTAGCGGGAGGGCATATGAGCAGTTCTTC
cdr3_aa: CASSSRTSGRAYEQFF
clone_size: -
v_call: TRBV5-4
j_call: TRBJ2-1
d_call: TRBD2

cdr3_nt: TGCGCCAGCAGCCAATCGTTGTTACTGGACAATGAGCAGTTCTTC
cdr3_aa: CASSQSLLLDNEQFF
clone_size: once
v_call: TRBV4-3
j_call: TRBJ2-1
d_call: -

cdr3_nt: TGTGCCACCTACGAACAGGAGTGGAGTAATCTTTGCTACGAGCAGTACTTC
cdr3_aa: CATYEQEWSNLCYEQYF
clone_size: -
v_call: TRBV7-4
j_call: TRBJ2-7
d_call: -

cdr3_nt: TGCAGCGTTGGATCGGAGAATCAGCCCCAGCATTTT
cdr3_aa: CSVGSENQPQHF
clone_size: -
v_call: TRBV29-1
j_call: TRBJ1-5
d_call: -

cdr3_nt: TGCAGTGCTAGAAGAAGTACTGAAGCTTTCTTT
cdr3_aa: CSARRSTEAFF
clone_size: -
v_call: TRBV20-1
j_call: TRBJ1-1
d_call: -

cdr3_nt: TGCAGCGTTGCCGAATTCCCCGACGTCGAGCAGTACTTC
cdr3_aa: CSVAEFPDVEQYF
clone_size: -
v_call: TRBV29-1
j_call: TRBJ2-7
d_call: -

cdr3_nt: TGTGCCAGCAGTGACGGACTGTTCACTGAAGCTTTCTTT
cdr3_aa: CASSDGLFTEAFF
clone_size: -
v_call: TRBV6-5
j_call: TRBJ1-1
d_call: -

cdr3_nt: TGTGCCAGCAGCCGGACGCCGCAAGAGACCCAGTACTTC
cdr3_aa: CASSRTPQETQYF
clone_size: -
v_call: TRBV7-3
j_call: TRBJ2-5
d_call: -

cdr3_nt: TGTGCCAGCAGCTTAAGGCCGGGGGGCAATGGCTACACCTTC
cdr3_aa: CASSLRPGGNGYTF
clone_size: -
v_call: TRBV7-3
j_call: TRBJ1-2
d_call: -

cdr3_nt: TGCGCCAGCAGCCCCGGGACAGCTCAAGAGACCCAGTACTTC
cdr3_aa: CASSPGTAQETQYF
clone_size: -
v_call: TRBV5-1
j_call: TRBJ2-5
d_call: TRBD1

cdr3_nt: TGTGCCTGGAGTGTTCAAGGTGGGGTCGGGCAGCCCCAGCATTTT
cdr3_aa: CAWSVQGGVGQPQHF
clone_size: -
v_call: TRBV30
j_call: TRBJ1-5
d_call: -

cdr3_nt: TGCGCCAGCAGCGCACAGGGAGGACCGACCTACGAGCAGTACTTC
cdr3_aa: CASSAQGGPTYEQYF
clone_size: -
v_call: TRBV5-1
j_call: TRBJ2-7
d_call: -

cdr3_nt: TGTGCCAGCAGCCCGAGGACAGTTGGAAACACCATATATTTT
cdr3_aa: CASSPRTVGNTIYF
clone_size: -
v_call: TRBV7-9
j_call: TRBJ1-3
d_call: -

cdr3_nt: TGCGCCAGCAGCTTGGCGGGGAGGGGGAACGGTGAGCAGTTCTTC
cdr3_aa: CASSLAGRGNGEQFF
clone_size: -
v_call: TRBV5-1
j_call: TRBJ2-1
d_call: -

cdr3_nt: TGTGCCAGCAGTGTAGAGGGGGGGGGATTTAAAGAGACCCAGTACTTC
cdr3_aa: CASSVEGGGFKETQYF
clone_size: -
v_call: TRBV2
j_call: TRBJ2-5
d_call: -

cdr3_nt: TGTGCCAGCAGTTCCCCCGGCTACGAGCAGTACTTC
cdr3_aa: CASSSPGYEQYF
clone_size: -
v_call: TRBV27
j_call: TRBJ2-7
d_call: -

cdr3_nt: TGTGCCAGCAGCCATGGGCCTACCTATGGCTACACCTTC
cdr3_aa: CASSHGPTYGYTF
clone_size: few
v_call: TRBV14
j_call: TRBJ1-2
d_call: -

cdr3_nt: TGCAGCGCGACAGGGTCCTACGAGCAGTACTTC
cdr3_aa: CSATGSYEQYF
clone_size: -
v_call: TRBV29-1
j_call: TRBJ2-7
d_call: TRBD1

cdr3_nt: TGTGCCTGGAGTATGCGGGGGCCTGGCTACACCTTC
cdr3_aa: CAWSMRGPGYTF
clone_size: -
v_call: TRBV30
j_call: TRBJ1-2
d_call: -

cdr3_nt: TGTGCCAGCAGCGGGGGACAGGGACAAGAGACCCAGTACTTC
cdr3_aa: CASSGGQGQETQYF
clone_size: -
v_call: TRBV9
j_call: TRBJ2-5
d_call: TRBD1

cdr3_nt: TGTGCCAGTAGACAGGGGGGAGTCGGGACTGAGCAGTTCTTC
cdr3_aa: CASRQGGVGTEQFF
clone_size: -
v_call: TRBV19
j_call: TRBJ2-1
d_call: TRBD1

cdr3_nt: TGCGCCAGCAGCCAAGTTAACGACTACGAGCAGTACTTC
cdr3_aa: CASSQVNDYEQYF
clone_size: -
v_call: TRBV4-1
j_call: TRBJ2-7
d_call: -

cdr3_nt: TGTGCCAGTAGTTTACAGTACGCTTTATCTTCACCCCTCCACTTT
cdr3_aa: CASSLQYALSSPLHF
clone_size: -
v_call: TRBV19
j_call: TRBJ1-6
d_call: -

cdr3_nt: TGTGCCAGCAGTGGGGGGGCCGACGAGACCCAGTACTTC
cdr3_aa: CASSGGADETQYF
clone_size: -
v_call: TRBV6-1
j_call: TRBJ2-5
d_call: -